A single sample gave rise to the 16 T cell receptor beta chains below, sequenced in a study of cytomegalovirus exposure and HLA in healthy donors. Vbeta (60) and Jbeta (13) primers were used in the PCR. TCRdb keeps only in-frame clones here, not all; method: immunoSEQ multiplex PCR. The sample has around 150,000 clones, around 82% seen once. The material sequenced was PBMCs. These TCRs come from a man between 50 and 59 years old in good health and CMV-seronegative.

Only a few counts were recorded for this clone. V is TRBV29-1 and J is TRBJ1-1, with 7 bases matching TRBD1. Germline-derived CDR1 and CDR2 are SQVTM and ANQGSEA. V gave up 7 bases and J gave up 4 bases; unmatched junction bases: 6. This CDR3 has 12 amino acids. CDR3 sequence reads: CSGATGVTEAFF. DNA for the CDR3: TGCAGCGGAGCTACAGGGGTCACTGAAGCTTTCTTT.

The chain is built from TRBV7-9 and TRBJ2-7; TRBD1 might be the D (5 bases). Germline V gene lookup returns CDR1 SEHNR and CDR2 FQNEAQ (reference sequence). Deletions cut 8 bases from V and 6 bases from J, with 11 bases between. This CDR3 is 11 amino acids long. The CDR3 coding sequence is TGTGCCAGCGGGCAGGGATTCGAGCAGTACTTC. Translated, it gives CASGQGFEQYF.

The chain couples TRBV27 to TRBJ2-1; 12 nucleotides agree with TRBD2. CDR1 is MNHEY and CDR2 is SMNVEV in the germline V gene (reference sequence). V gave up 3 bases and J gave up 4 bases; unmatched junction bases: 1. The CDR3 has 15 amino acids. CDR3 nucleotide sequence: TGTGCCAGCAGTTTTGGGACTAGCGGGTACAATGAGCAGTTCTTC. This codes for CASSFGTSGYNEQFF.

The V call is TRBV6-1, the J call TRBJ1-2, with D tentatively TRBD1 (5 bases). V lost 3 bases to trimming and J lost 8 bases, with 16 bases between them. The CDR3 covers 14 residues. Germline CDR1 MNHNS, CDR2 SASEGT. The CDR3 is CASSDFGGRRGYTF. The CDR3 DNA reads TGTGCCAGCAGTGATTTCGGGGGACGGCGCGGCTACACCTTC.

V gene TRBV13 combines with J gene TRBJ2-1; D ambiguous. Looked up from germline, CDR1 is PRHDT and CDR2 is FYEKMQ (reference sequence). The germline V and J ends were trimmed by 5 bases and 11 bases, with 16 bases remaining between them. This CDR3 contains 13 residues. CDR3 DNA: TGTGCCAGCAGCATCCTCGGTGTCTCCAAGCAGTTCTTC. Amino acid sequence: CASSILGVSKQFF.

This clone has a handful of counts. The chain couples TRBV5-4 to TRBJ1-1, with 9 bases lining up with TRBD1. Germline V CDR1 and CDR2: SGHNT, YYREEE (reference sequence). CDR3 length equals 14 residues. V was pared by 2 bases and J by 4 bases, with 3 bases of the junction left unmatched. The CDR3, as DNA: TGTGCCAGCAGCTTACAGGGGGCGAGCACTGAAGCTTTCTTT. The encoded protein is CASSLQGASTEAFF.

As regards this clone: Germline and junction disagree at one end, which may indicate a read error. CDR3 nucleotides: TGTGCCAGCAATGAAGTCGGGACAGGGGCCTACGAGCAGTACTTC. It yields the protein CASNEVGTGAYEQYF. This sequence joins TRBV25-1 and TRBJ2-7; TRBD1 agrees at 10 bases. The CDR3 has 15 amino acids. The germline V gene has CDR1 MGHDK and CDR2 SYGVNS.

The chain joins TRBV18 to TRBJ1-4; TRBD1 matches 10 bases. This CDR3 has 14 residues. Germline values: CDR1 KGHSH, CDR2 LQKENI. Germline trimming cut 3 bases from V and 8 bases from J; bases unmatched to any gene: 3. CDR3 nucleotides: TGTGCCAGCTCACCGGGACAGGGGTACGAAAAACTGTTTTTT. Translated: CASSPGQGYEKLFF.

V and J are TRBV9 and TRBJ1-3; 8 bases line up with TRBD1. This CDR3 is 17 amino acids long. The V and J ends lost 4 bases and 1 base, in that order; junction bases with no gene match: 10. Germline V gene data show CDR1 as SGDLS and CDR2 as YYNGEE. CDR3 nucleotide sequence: TGTGCCAGCAGCACCGGGGGACAGGATCGGTCTGGAAACACCATATATTTT. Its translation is CASSTGGQDRSGNTIYF.

The CDR3 DNA sequence: TGTGCCAGCAGCGCGGAACAGCGGGGCGGAAACATTCAGTACTTC. Its translation is CASSAEQRGGNIQYF. This chain joins TRBV9 and TRBJ2-4, with 7 bases fitting TRBD2. The CDR3 contains 15 residues. The germline V gene has CDR1 SGDLS and CDR2 YYNGEE. Germline trimming cut 3 bases from V and 6 bases from J; bases unmatched to any gene: 9.

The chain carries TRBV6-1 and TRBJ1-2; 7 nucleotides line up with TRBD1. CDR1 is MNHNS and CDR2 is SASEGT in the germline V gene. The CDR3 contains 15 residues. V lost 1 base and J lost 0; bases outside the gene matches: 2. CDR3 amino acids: CASSEDRGPNYGYTF. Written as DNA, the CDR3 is TGTGCCAGCAGTGAAGACAGGGGCCCTAACTATGGCTACACCTTC.

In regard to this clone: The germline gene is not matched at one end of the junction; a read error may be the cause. The CDR3 reads CGATSLHEQYF. The CDR3 nucleotides are TGCGGTGCTACCAGTCTCCACGAGCAGTACTTC. V gene TRBV20-1 combines with J gene TRBJ2-7; D remains unclear. Germline lookup yields CDR1 DFQATT and CDR2 SNEGSKA (reference sequence). The CDR3 is 11 residues long.

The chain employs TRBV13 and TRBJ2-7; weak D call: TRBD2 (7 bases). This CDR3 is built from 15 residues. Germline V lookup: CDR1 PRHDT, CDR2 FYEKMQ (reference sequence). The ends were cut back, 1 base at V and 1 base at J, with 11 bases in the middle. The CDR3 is CASSLAGGGSYEQYF. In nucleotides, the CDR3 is TGTGCCAGCAGCTTAGCGGGGGGCGGGTCCTACGAGCAGTACTTC.

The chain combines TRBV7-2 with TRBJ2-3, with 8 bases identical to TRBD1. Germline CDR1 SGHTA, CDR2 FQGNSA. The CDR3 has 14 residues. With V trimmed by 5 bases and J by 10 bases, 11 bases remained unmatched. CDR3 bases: TGTGCCAGCAGCCAGGGACAGGCCCGAGGATCGCAGTATTTT. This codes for CASSQGQARGSQYF.

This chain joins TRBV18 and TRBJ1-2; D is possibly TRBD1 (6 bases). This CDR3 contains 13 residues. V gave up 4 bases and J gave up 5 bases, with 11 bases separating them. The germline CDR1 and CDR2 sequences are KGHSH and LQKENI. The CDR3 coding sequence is TGTGCCAGCTCACTGGAGGACAGATATGGCTACACCTTC. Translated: CASSLEDRYGYTF.

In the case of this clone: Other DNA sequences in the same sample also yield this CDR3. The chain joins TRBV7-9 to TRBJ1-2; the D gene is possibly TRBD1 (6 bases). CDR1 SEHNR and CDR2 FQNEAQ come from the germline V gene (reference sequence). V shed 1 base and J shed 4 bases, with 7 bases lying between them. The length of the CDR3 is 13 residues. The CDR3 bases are TGTGCCAGCAGCTTAGGGACAGCCTATGGCTACACCTTC. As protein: CASSLGTAYGYTF.